This T cell receptor beta chain was recorded in a study of blood T cells in healthy people across ages (dated by TCRdb to between 2015 and 2016). Describing the broader study: Template switching captured roughly one uniquely barcoded TCR beta cDNA molecule per two T cells in model experiments. To track age-related changes in TCR beta repertoire diversity, the study relied on deep sequencing normalized with unique cDNA molecular identifiers. Donors were grouped into four age groups: young (average 16 years), middle-aged (about 40), aged (around 66) and long-lived (about 82). To avoid experimental bias, donors of different ages were distributed randomly across sequencing lanes. The study analyzed two additional independent replicas of 1 million unique cDNA reads from the same blood draw for two donors, one aged 18 to 30 and one aged 80 or older.

From V the trimming removes 3 bases and from J it removes 6 bases, while the gene matches leave 4 bases of the junction unaccounted for. Looking up the germline V gene yields CDR1 SGDLS and CDR2 YYNGEE. CDR3 length: 14 amino acids, cysteine to phenylalanine. Left in the record is the CDR3 DNA by itself, 42 bases read in frame from the first base. Comment on this clonotype: Its antigen specificity is not known. No per-base quality is available; no much larger clone lies one base away.

The library was made by 5' RACE. Sequencer: Illumina HiSeq 2500. A second PCR of about 6 to 11 cycles was performed with a sample-barcoded 5' primer and a J-beta primer mix. A template-switch 5' adaptor carrying 12 random nucleotides introduced a unique molecular identifier onto each TCR beta cDNA molecule. At least 2.5 million CDR3-containing paired-end reads were obtained from each sample. The Mint cDNA synthesis kit, primed by a TRBC-specific oligonucleotide, was used to synthesize first-strand cDNA from all RNA. All cDNA was treated with uracil-DNA glycosylase and then went through a first 18-cycle PCR with the universal primers M1SS and BC2_uni_R. As for how the authors treated the data: Each sample was normalized by randomly selecting 1 million high-quality reads, each carrying a distinct molecular identifier. Reads with shared molecular identifiers were discarded instead of being binned into consensus sequences. CDR3 identification, clonotype clustering and error correction used MiTCR with a Q25 quality threshold and the strictest error-elimination algorithm. A nonparametric unseen species model with Euler transformation was used to estimate lower-bound total TCR beta diversity. Using fastp at Q25 and MiXCR, TCRdb reprocessed the public reads and kept productive beta chains. When rows share a CDR3 protein, they turn into one entry using the most common DNA and genes. The V and J calls follow TCRdb's processing rather than the paper's. The table for this sample lists fewer than 2,000,000 distinct CDR3 sequences; roughly 30% of them were counted only once. The ten largest clones add up to about 11% of the sample.

Donors were 30 to 45 systemically healthy Caucasian individuals from Russia aged roughly 6 to 95 years. Each donor gave 8 to 10 milliliters of peripheral blood, drawn into EDTA-treated Vacutainer tubes. Ficoll-Paque density-gradient centrifugation was used to isolate PBMCs, with at least 6.5 million per sample. Total RNA, at least 6 micrograms per sample, was extracted from PBMCs with Trizol reagent. For every donor, flow cytometry on a PBMC aliquot measured the percentage of naive CD45RAhigh/CD27high T cells. The paper's findings and limits, for the study overall: Because donor CMV infection status was unknown, age-related changes in expanded clonotypes were potentially confounded. Compared with the aged group, the long-lived group had more naive CD4+ T cells, fewer expanded clones and increased TCR diversity, suggesting age selection. Observed TCR beta diversity correlated strongly with the percentage of naive T cells measured by flow cytometry. Estimates of total diversity from one million sequenced T cells were regarded as lower bounds and underestimates. Observed TCR beta diversity per million T cells fell roughly linearly with age, and a significant reduction was already apparent by age roughly 40. Conclusive comparison of naive and antigen-experienced compartments was prevented by the profiling of bulk unsorted PBMCs.

Material: blood. The TCR comes from a woman aged 25 to 39 in good health. Recombination linked TRBV9 to TRBJ2-2; 8 central nucleotides agree with TRBD1. The CDR3 protein: CASSEVRGPGELFF. The base sequence is TGTGCCAGCAGCGAGGTCAGGGGGCCCGGGGAGCTGTTTTTT. With all but the CDR3 taken from the reference TRBV9 and TRBJ2-2 genes, the full variable domain is: DSGVTQTPKHLITATGQRVTLRCSPRSGDLSVYWYQQSLDQGLQFLIQYYNGEERAKGNILERFSAQQFPDLHSELNLSSLELGDSALYFCASSEVRGPGELFFGEGSRLTVL.